The 20 T cell receptor beta chains given below trace back to one sample, sequenced in a study of T cell responses to AZD1222 COVID-19 vaccine. Profiled with immunoSEQ multiplex PCR; TCRdb holds only in-frame clones, not every one. The sample includes some 140,000 clones, about 90% of them seen just once. This specimen consisted of peripheral blood, obtained on day 0 of AZD1222 vaccination. These receptors were collected from an adult in good health.

The chain recombines TRBV27 with TRBJ1-5; the D gene is possibly TRBD1 (5 bases). V was cut by 0 bases and J by 1 base, with 16 bases left in between. CDR3 length equals 18 residues. Germline CDR1 and CDR2: MNHEY and SMNVEV (reference sequence). The chain's CDR3 is CASSLSNRGGWSNQPQHF. For the CDR3, the DNA is TGTGCCAGCAGTTTATCGAATAGGGGCGGATGGAGCAATCAGCCCCAGCATTTT.

This clone was counted once. The rearrangement uses TRBV24-1 and TRBJ2-7, with D perhaps TRBD2 (5 bases). This CDR3 spans 14 amino acids. From germline, CDR1 is KGHDR and CDR2 SFDVKD. V lost 3 bases and J lost 2, with 10 bases in between. The CDR3 reads CATSDTRGTYEQYF. The DNA for the CDR3 is TGTGCCACCAGTGATACCCGGGGTACCTACGAGCAGTACTTC.

This sequence joins TRBV11-2 and TRBJ1-1; D is unclear. V was trimmed by 5 bases and J by 5 bases, leaving 24 bases between them. This CDR3 comprises 17 residues. The germline CDR1 and CDR2 sequences are SGHAT and FQNNGV. The CDR3 spells CASSNLRGGRGRTEAFF. The CDR3 DNA reads as TGTGCCAGCAGCAACCTACGAGGCGGGCGAGGGCGGACTGAAGCTTTCTTT. Looking up the rest from reference TRBV11-2 and TRBJ1-1 gives the full variable domain: EAGVAQSPRYKIIEKRQSVAFWCNPISGHATLYWYQQILGQGPKLLIQFQNNGVVDDSQLPKDRFSAERLKGVDSTLKIQPAKLEDSAVYLCASSNLRGGRGRTEAFFGQGTRLTVV.

CDR3 residues: CASSSAGGIYEQYF. CDR3 sequence (DNA): TGTGCCAGCAGTTCAGCGGGAGGGATCTACGAGCAGTACTTC. The chain recombines TRBV6-5 with TRBJ2-7, with 10 nucleotides matching TRBD2. Germline V gene sequence: CDR1 MNHEY, CDR2 SVGAGI. This CDR3 contains 14 residues. Trimming removed 4 bases from V and 3 bases from J; junction bases left unmatched: 3.

The sample holds one count of this clone. The rearrangement links TRBV7-2 to TRBJ1-3; D remains ambiguous. Per germline, CDR1 SGHTA and CDR2 FQGNSA. V lost 5 bases and J lost 1, with 9 bases in between. The CDR3 extends over 14 amino acids. The CDR3 DNA follows: TGTGCCAGCAGCCCCGGACTTTCTGGAAACACCATATATTTT. It is translated as CASSPGLSGNTIYF.

The chain carries TRBV18 and TRBJ1-6; D is undetermined. The CDR3 spans 14 residues. Germline V lookup: CDR1 KGHSH, CDR2 LQKENI. Trimming took off 3 bases at V and 4 bases at J, with 7 bases between the two ends. The CDR3 spells CASSPGPYNSPLHF. CDR3 sequence (DNA): TGTGCCAGCTCACCTGGGCCTTATAATTCACCCCTCCACTTT.

The CDR3: CATPRGAGAEAFF. The CDR3 nucleotides are TGTGCCACCCCCCGGGGGGCCGGCGCTGAAGCTTTCTTT. V usage is TRBV7-2 and J usage is TRBJ1-1; D might be TRBD1 (6 bases). Germline assignment: CDR1 SGHTA and CDR2 FQGNSA. There are 13 residues in the CDR3. V shed 10 bases and J shed 6 bases, with 18 bases lying between them.

The V call is TRBV4-3, the J call TRBJ2-1; D gene ambiguous. This CDR3 comprises 14 residues. From germline, CDR1 is LGHNA and CDR2 YSLEER. Trimming stripped 0 bases from V and 8 bases from J, with 11 bases between. CDR3 coding DNA: TGCGCCAGCAGCCAAGATCTCAGTTTCGATGAGCAGTTCTTC. It encodes CASSQDLSFDEQFF.

The rearrangement uses TRBV4-2 and TRBJ1-2; TRBD1 matches 8 bases. J lost 0 bases, V lost 1 base, and 4 bases had no gene match. This CDR3 spans 16 amino acids. The germline gives CDR1 LGHNA, CDR2 YNFKEQ. CDR3 DNA: TGTGCCAGCAGCCAAGGACAGGGGATCACTAACTATGGCTACACCTTC. Its protein product is CASSQGQGITNYGYTF.

The chain joins TRBV6-6 to TRBJ2-7; 12 nucleotides agree with TRBD2. CDR1 MNHNY and CDR2 SVGAGI come from the germline V gene (reference sequence). V lost 6 bases and J lost 2; bases outside the gene matches: 23. The CDR3 has 21 residues. CDR3 loop: CASSFSTGSTASGRAAYEQYF. The CDR3 bases are TGTGCCAGCAGCTTTTCGACTGGGAGTACGGCTAGCGGGAGGGCCGCCTACGAGCAGTACTTC.

The chain joins TRBV19 to TRBJ2-5; TRBD2 aligns across 9 bases. In germline, CDR1 is LNHDA, CDR2 SQIVND (reference sequence). The CDR3 extends over 15 amino acids. The V gene end was trimmed by 5 bases and the J gene end by 5 bases; junction bases not matched to a gene: 9. The CDR3, as DNA: TGTGCCAGTAGTTGGACTAGCGCCCTTGGGGAGACCCAGTACTTC. Translation: CASSWTSALGETQYF.

The rearrangement joins TRBV27 to TRBJ2-1; 10 bases line up with TRBD2. The J segment lost 0 bases and the V segment lost 5 bases, leaving 10 bases of the junction unmatched. Germline CDR1 is MNHEY and CDR2 is SMNVEV (reference sequence). The CDR3 contains 18 residues. The DNA for the CDR3 is TGTGCCAGCAGTCCCGGCCCGGCTAGCGGGAGCTCCTACAATGAGCAGTTCTTC. This gives the protein CASSPGPASGSSYNEQFF.

DNA for the CDR3: TGTGCCACCAGCGGCCCGGGGGAGGGCTATGGCTACACCTTC. Encoded protein: CATSGPGEGYGYTF. The chain recombines TRBV15 with TRBJ1-2; a weak D match, TRBD1 (5 bases). Germline V gives CDR1 LNHNV, CDR2 YYDKDF (reference sequence). Trimming removed 5 bases from V and 4 bases from J, with 14 bases in between. The CDR3 runs to 14 residues.

V gene TRBV9 combines with J gene TRBJ2-1; D possibly corresponds to TRBD2 (5 bases). V was trimmed by 0 bases and J by 2 bases, leaving 9 bases between them. The CDR3 runs to 15 residues. Per germline, CDR1 SGDLS and CDR2 YYNGEE. The CDR3 nucleotides are TGTGCCAGCAGCGTAGAAAGCGGTCCCTACAATGAGCAGTTCTTC. This encodes CASSVESGPYNEQFF.

The chain carries TRBV6-2 or TRBV6-3 and TRBJ2-7, with TRBD2 matching 13 bases. CDR3 length: 18 residues. In germline, CDR1 is MNHEY, CDR2 SVGEGT. Trimming removed 2 bases from V and 2 bases from J; junction bases left unmatched: 9. CDR3 DNA: TGTGCCAGCAGTTACCTCACTCAAACTAGCGGGAGGGCCTACGAGCAGTACTTC. Translated: CASSYLTQTSGRAYEQYF.

This chain uses TRBV4-1 with TRBJ2-2; 9 positions match TRBD1. Germline-derived CDR1 and CDR2 are MGHRA and YSYEKL. This CDR3 comprises 17 residues. Trimming removed 2 bases from V and 1 base from J; junction bases left unmatched: 5. The CDR3 region is CASSQFPGQGNTGELFF. The DNA of the CDR3 is TGCGCCAGCAGCCAATTTCCGGGACAGGGGAACACCGGGGAGCTGTTTTTT.

The J gene is TRBJ1-3, the V gene TRBV30; D ambiguous. V was clipped by 4 bases and J by 9 bases, with 22 bases between them. CDR1 and CDR2 from the germline V gene are GTSNPN and SVGIG (reference sequence). The length of the CDR3 is 15 residues. This chain's CDR3 is CAWTGEGAPEGTIYF. The CDR3 bases are TGTGCCTGGACTGGTGAGGGAGCCCCGGAGGGCACCATATATTTT.

The chain combines TRBV6-6 with TRBJ1-2; 7 nucleotides match TRBD1. Unmatched junction bases numbered 7, after V lost 5 bases and J lost 7 bases. This CDR3 is 13 amino acids long. CDR1 and CDR2 from the germline V gene are MNHNY and SVGAGI (reference sequence). The CDR3 is CASSPRQGFGYTF. For the CDR3, the DNA is TGTGCCAGCAGTCCCCGACAGGGTTTTGGCTACACCTTC.

Here the CDR3 reads CASSLNANEQFF. In DNA, the CDR3 is TGTGCCAGCAGCTTAAACGCCAATGAGCAGTTCTTC. The rearrangement joins TRBV11-3 to TRBJ2-1; no reliable D call. CDR1 and CDR2 from the germline V gene are SGHNT and YENEEA. This CDR3 is 12 amino acids long. Trimming took 2 bases from V and 6 from J, leaving 5 bases between them. The variable domain in full, with the rest retrieved from reference TRBV11-3 and TRBJ2-1, is EAGVVQSPRYKIIEKKQPVAFWCNPISGHNTLYWYLQNLGQGPELLIRYENEEAVDDSQLPKDRFSAERLKGVDSTLKIQPAELGDSAVYLCASSLNANEQFFGPGTRLTVL.

CDR3 region: CASSLLRQGAYNEQFF. The CDR3 DNA is TGTGCCAGCAGTTTATTAAGGCAGGGGGCTTACAATGAGCAGTTCTTC. This sequence joins TRBV28 and TRBJ2-1, with 8 positions matching TRBD1. V was pared by 1 base and J by 4 bases, with 6 bases of the junction left unmatched. The CDR3 length is 16 residues. Germline values: CDR1 MDHEN, CDR2 SYDVKM. Full variable domain (remainder filled in from reference TRBV28 and TRBJ2-1): DVKVTQSSRYLVKRTGEKVFLECVQDMDHENMFWYRQDPGLGLRLIYFSYDVKMKEKGDIPEGYSVSREKKERFSLILESASTNQTSMYLCASSLLRQGAYNEQFFGPGTRLTVL.